The rows below give T cell receptor beta chains drawn from one sample of a study of T cell responses to AZD1222 COVID-19 vaccine. Measured with immunoSEQ multiplex PCR; TCRdb has only the in-frame clones, and not every one. The top ten hold over 4% of the sample, which has approximately 100,000 clones, roughly 87% seen once. The sequencing used peripheral blood, collected on day 0 of AZD1222 vaccination. Receptors were obtained from an adult in good health. The CDR3 runs from the conserved cysteine through the conserved F or W. The D gene is left open where the match is weak. Size tells how often a clone was seen (once, few, many) or the class of an expanded clone, and some rows leave it out.

V gene: TRBV30; D gene: TRBD1; clone size: -; J gene: TRBJ1-3; CDR3 protein: CAWSETGVDTIYF; CDR3 DNA: TGTGCCTGGAGCGAGACAGGGGTGGACACCATATATTTT
V gene: TRBV27; D gene: TRBD1; clone size: -; J gene: TRBJ2-1; CDR3 protein: CASSLQDRGYNEQFF; CDR3 DNA: TGTGCCAGCAGTTTACAGGACAGGGGTTACAATGAGCAGTTCTTC
V gene: TRBV6-5; D gene: -; clone size: -; J gene: TRBJ2-1; CDR3 protein: CASSYGLSSYNEQFF; CDR3 DNA: TGTGCCAGCAGTTACGGACTTAGCTCCTACAATGAGCAGTTCTTC
V gene: TRBV29-1; D gene: -; clone size: -; J gene: TRBJ2-7; CDR3 protein: CSGRSSYEQYF; CDR3 DNA: TGCAGCGGAAGGAGCTCCTACGAGCAGTACTTC
V gene: TRBV7-8; D gene: TRBD1; clone size: few; J gene: TRBJ1-3; CDR3 protein: CASSLATVTGGRNTIYF; CDR3 DNA: TGTGCCAGCAGCTTAGCAACGGTGACAGGGGGCAGAAACACCATATATTTT
V gene: TRBV29-1; D gene: -; clone size: few; J gene: TRBJ2-3; CDR3 protein: CSSGDRDTQYF; CDR3 DNA: TGCAGCTCTGGGGATCGAGATACGCAGTATTTT
V gene: TRBV10-3; D gene: -; clone size: -; J gene: TRBJ2-7; CDR3 protein: CAISESINRPSYEQYF; CDR3 DNA: TGTGCCATCAGTGAGTCGATTAACAGGCCGTCCTACGAGCAGTACTTC
V gene: TRBV30; D gene: -; clone size: -; J gene: TRBJ2-2; CDR3 protein: CAWSVQFPGSTGELFF; CDR3 DNA: TGTGCCTGGAGTGTACAGTTTCCAGGGTCCACCGGGGAGCTGTTTTTT
V gene: TRBV4-3; D gene: TRBD1; clone size: few; J gene: TRBJ2-1; CDR3 protein: CASSHLGQGGRKEQFF; CDR3 DNA: TGCGCCAGCAGCCACTTAGGACAGGGGGGCCGCAAAGAGCAGTTCTTC
V gene: TRBV5-4; D gene: TRBD2; clone size: -; J gene: TRBJ2-7; CDR3 protein: CASSGAGEGNSEQYF; CDR3 DNA: TGTGCCAGCAGTGGAGCGGGGGAGGGTAATTCCGAGCAGTACTTC
V gene: TRBV6-2/TRBV6-3; D gene: TRBD2; clone size: -; J gene: TRBJ2-1; CDR3 protein: CASSSIPTTSSPDNEQFF; CDR3 DNA: TGTGCCAGCAGTTCCATACCTACGACTAGCTCCCCCGACAATGAGCAGTTCTTC
V gene: TRBV20-1; D gene: -; clone size: -; J gene: TRBJ1-5; CDR3 protein: CSAELGSQHF; CDR3 DNA: TGCAGTGCCGAATTGGGGTCCCAGCATTTT
V gene: TRBV28; D gene: -; clone size: -; J gene: TRBJ2-3; CDR3 protein: CASSLQGSPTDTQYF; CDR3 DNA: TGTGCCAGCAGTTTACAGGGAAGCCCCACAGATACGCAGTATTTT
V gene: TRBV4-1; D gene: TRBD1; clone size: -; J gene: TRBJ2-7; CDR3 protein: CASSQDDREIYEQYF; CDR3 DNA: TGCGCCAGCAGCCAAGATGACAGGGAGATCTACGAGCAGTACTTC
V gene: TRBV28; D gene: -; clone size: once; J gene: TRBJ1-6; CDR3 protein: CASGVGTLDDSPLHF; CDR3 DNA: TGTGCCAGCGGCGTAGGGACATTGGATGATTCACCCCTCCACTTT
V gene: TRBV19; D gene: TRBD1; clone size: -; J gene: TRBJ2-7; CDR3 protein: CASKTGPSSYEQYF; CDR3 DNA: TGTGCCAGTAAGACAGGGCCTAGCTCCTACGAGCAGTACTTC
V gene: TRBV29-1; D gene: -; clone size: -; J gene: TRBJ1-2; CDR3 protein: CSVVHRAGYTF; CDR3 DNA: TGCAGCGTTGTACACAGGGCTGGCTACACCTTC
V gene: TRBV19; D gene: -; clone size: -; J gene: TRBJ2-1; CDR3 protein: CASSMVALEQFF; CDR3 DNA: TGTGCCAGTAGTATGGTGGCATTAGAGCAGTTCTTC
V gene: TRBV10-2; D gene: TRBD1; clone size: -; J gene: TRBJ1-2; CDR3 protein: CASSDQWAGGYGYTF; CDR3 DNA: TGCGCCAGCAGTGACCAATGGGCAGGGGGCTATGGCTACACCTTC
V gene: TRBV4-2; D gene: -; clone size: -; J gene: TRBJ2-7; CDR3 protein: CASSREFGAVYEQYF; CDR3 DNA: TGTGCCAGCAGCCGTGAGTTTGGGGCGGTGTACGAGCAGTACTTC
V gene: TRBV16; D gene: -; clone size: -; J gene: TRBJ1-5; CDR3 protein: CASSPGRNNQPQHF; CDR3 DNA: TGTGCCAGCAGCCCCGGACGGAACAATCAGCCCCAGCATTTT
V gene: TRBV7-8; D gene: -; clone size: -; J gene: TRBJ1-3; CDR3 protein: CASSYRGSGNTIYF; CDR3 DNA: TGTGCCAGCAGTTACAGAGGATCTGGAAACACCATATATTTT
V gene: TRBV28; D gene: -; clone size: -; J gene: TRBJ1-6; CDR3 protein: CASRRELNSPLHF; CDR3 DNA: TGTGCCAGCAGGAGGGAATTGAATTCACCCCTCCACTTT
V gene: TRBV28; D gene: -; clone size: -; J gene: TRBJ1-5; CDR3 protein: CASSSQRTENQPQHF; CDR3 DNA: TGTGCCAGCAGTTCCCAAAGGACAGAAAATCAGCCCCAGCATTTT
V gene: TRBV5-5; D gene: TRBD1; clone size: -; J gene: TRBJ2-3; CDR3 protein: CASSLTRVGTGRTDTQYF; CDR3 DNA: TGTGCCAGCAGCCTGACGCGGGTGGGGACAGGGCGAACAGATACGCAGTATTTT
V gene: TRBV9; D gene: TRBD2; clone size: -; J gene: TRBJ2-3; CDR3 protein: CASSVVAGEGIDTQYF; CDR3 DNA: TGTGCCAGCAGCGTAGTGGCGGGAGAGGGGATAGATACGCAGTATTTT
V gene: TRBV6-2/TRBV6-3; D gene: TRBD2; clone size: -; J gene: TRBJ2-1; CDR3 protein: CASSGTSGRELSYNEQFF; CDR3 DNA: TGTGCCAGCAGTGGGACTAGCGGGAGGGAACTCTCCTACAATGAGCAGTTCTTC
V gene: TRBV28; D gene: -; clone size: -; J gene: TRBJ1-6; CDR3 protein: CASRGPNSPLHF; CDR3 DNA: TGTGCCAGCAGGGGACCGAATTCACCCCTCCACTTT
V gene: TRBV5-6; D gene: -; clone size: -; J gene: TRBJ1-1; CDR3 protein: CASSLYGGMNTEAFF; CDR3 DNA: TGTGCCAGCAGCTTGTACGGGGGGATGAACACTGAAGCTTTCTTT
V gene: TRBV30; D gene: -; clone size: -; J gene: TRBJ1-1; CDR3 protein: CAWRTERGGSAFF; CDR3 DNA: TGTGCCTGGAGGACAGAGCGGGGTGGGTCAGCTTTCTTT
V gene: TRBV6-1; D gene: -; clone size: once; J gene: TRBJ2-1; CDR3 protein: CASSEEDEQFF; CDR3 DNA: TGTGCCAGCAGTGAGGAGGATGAGCAGTTCTTC
V gene: TRBV5-1; D gene: TRBD1; clone size: -; J gene: TRBJ1-2; CDR3 protein: CASSRTRDRTFYGYTF; CDR3 DNA: TGCGCCAGCAGCCGGACCCGGGACAGGACCTTCTATGGCTACACCTTC
V gene: TRBV5-6; D gene: -; clone size: -; J gene: TRBJ2-5; CDR3 protein: CASSLLVQETQYF; CDR3 DNA: TGTGCCAGCAGCCTACTGGTTCAAGAGACCCAGTACTTC
V gene: TRBV19; D gene: TRBD1; clone size: -; J gene: TRBJ2-5; CDR3 protein: CASSIRTGSVQETQYF; CDR3 DNA: TGTGCCAGTAGTATCAGGACAGGGTCCGTCCAAGAGACCCAGTACTTC
V gene: TRBV19; D gene: -; clone size: once; J gene: TRBJ1-1; CDR3 protein: CASTPGTLGRYAEAFF; CDR3 DNA: TGTGCCAGTACCCCCGGGACATTGGGTCGATACGCTGAAGCTTTCTTT
V gene: TRBV5-8; D gene: -; clone size: once; J gene: TRBJ1-2; CDR3 protein: CASTWGVNGYTF; CDR3 DNA: TGTGCCAGCACCTGGGGGGTTAATGGCTACACCTTC
V gene: TRBV28; D gene: -; clone size: -; J gene: TRBJ2-1; CDR3 protein: CASGGPGKSSYNEQFF; CDR3 DNA: TGTGCCAGCGGTGGGCCAGGAAAAAGCTCCTACAATGAGCAGTTCTTC
V gene: TRBV27; D gene: -; clone size: once; J gene: TRBJ1-2; CDR3 protein: CASSPLEGRSYGYTF; CDR3 DNA: TGTGCCAGCAGTCCCCTAGAAGGAAGGAGCTATGGCTACACCTTC
V gene: TRBV2; D gene: -; clone size: -; J gene: TRBJ2-5; CDR3 protein: CARALTATETQYF; CDR3 DNA: TGTGCCAGGGCTTTGACAGCAACGGAGACCCAGTACTTC
V gene: TRBV3-1/TRBV3-2; D gene: TRBD2; clone size: -; J gene: TRBJ2-5; CDR3 protein: CASSQDVSGRARTETQYF; CDR3 DNA: TGTGCCAGCAGCCAAGACGTTAGCGGGAGGGCACGAACAGAGACCCAGTACTTC
V gene: TRBV18; D gene: TRBD1; clone size: once; J gene: TRBJ1-5; CDR3 protein: CASSPDRVNQPQHF; CDR3 DNA: TGTGCCAGCTCACCTGACAGGGTTAATCAGCCCCAGCATTTT